These T cell receptor beta chains were read from a single sample in a study of CD8 T cells in ankylosing spondylitis. TCRdb reprocessed the 5' RACE reads via MiXCR and lists one record per CDR3 protein. The sample holds fewer than 500,000 distinct CDR3 sequences, 20% to 25% seen once. The sample was blood, either unsorted or a sorted T cell fraction (not recorded which). The receptors derive from a male donor with ankylosing spondylitis. The CDR3 runs from the conserved cysteine through the conserved F or W. A D gene is named only where the DNA matches it firmly. Clone size is given for some rows only: seen once, a few or many times, or a class if the clone is expanded.

size	V	J	D	DNA	CDR3
-	TRBV12-3/TRBV12-4	TRBJ1-5	-	TGTGCCAGCAGTCCGGCGGTGGGTCAGCCCCAGCATTTT	CASSPAVGQPQHF
few	TRBV9	TRBJ2-1	-	TGTGCCAGCAGCCCGGACGACTATGAGCAGTTCTTC	CASSPDDYEQFF
few	TRBV7-3	TRBJ2-2	-	TGTGCCAGCAGCTTAGGGCCGGGCTCGAACACCGGGGAGCTGTTTTTT	CASSLGPGSNTGELFF
few	TRBV11-2	TRBJ2-2	TRBD2	TGTGCCAGCAGTAAGAAGCACTATAGCGGGAGTAGGACCGGGGAGCTGTTTTTT	CASSKKHYSGSRTGELFF
few	TRBV3-1	TRBJ2-1	-	TGTGCCAGCAGCCAACCCGGGACCAACAATGAGCAGTTCTTC	CASSQPGTNNEQFF
-	TRBV15	TRBJ2-3	-	TGTGCCACCAGCAGAGGGGGAACAGGGTTTGCTAGGACAGATACGCAGTATTTT	CATSRGGTGFARTDTQYF
-	TRBV3-1	TRBJ2-1	TRBD1	TGTGCCAGCAGCTCCCCGACAGGGTCCGTCCACAATGAGCAGTTCTTC	CASSSPTGSVHNEQFF
-	TRBV2	TRBJ2-7	-	TGTGCCAGTCTGAGAGAGGAATTCTACGAGCAGTACTTC	CASLREEFYEQYF
-	TRBV3-1	TRBJ2-3	-	TGTGCCAGCAGTTCCGTGTCCGATACGCAGTATTTT	CASSSVSDTQYF
few	TRBV10-3	TRBJ2-7	TRBD1	TGTGCCATCAGGGGGACAGGGGGGCACGAGCAGTACTTC	CAIRGTGGHEQYF
few	TRBV7-2	TRBJ2-7	-	TGTGCCAGCAGCTTAATTACCCGCTCCTACGAGCAGTACTTC	CASSLITRSYEQYF
few	TRBV20-1	TRBJ2-1	-	TGCAGTGCTAGTCGGGGGATGGGCGCCATTTACAATGAGCAGTTCTTC	CSASRGMGAIYNEQFF
few	TRBV20-1	TRBJ2-7	-	TGCAGTGTGCACGACTCGCCTGGTGCCGAGCAGTACTTC	CSVHDSPGAEQYF
few	TRBV30	TRBJ2-7	-	TGTGCCTGGAGTAGTCTTTGGGAGCAGTACTTC	CAWSSLWEQYF
-	TRBV7-2	TRBJ2-2	TRBD2	TGTGCCAGCAGCAAACTAGCGGGAGAGGCCGGGGAGCTGTTTTTT	CASSKLAGEAGELFF
-	TRBV5-1	TRBJ2-1	TRBD2	TGCGCCAGCAGCTCTAGCGGACTCTACAATGAGCAGTTCTTC	CASSSSGLYNEQFF
few	TRBV25-1	TRBJ2-3	TRBD2	TGTGCCAGCAGTGAGCGGGGGGAAGATACGCAGTATTTT	CASSERGEDTQYF
-	TRBV29-1	TRBJ2-7	-	TGCAGCGTCCGGGACTCCTACGAGCAGTACTTC	CSVRDSYEQYF
-	TRBV6-2/TRBV6-3	TRBJ2-6	-	TGTGCCAGCCGACCTTCAGGCTCTGGGGCCAACGTCCTGACTTTC	CASRPSGSGANVLTF
many	TRBV28	TRBJ2-3	TRBD2	TGTGCCAGCAGTGGAGGGGCTAGCGGGTCCATTACGCAGTATTTT	CASSGGASGSITQYF
few	TRBV6-1	TRBJ2-2	-	TGTGCCAGCAACGAGGGTTCCAACACCGGGGAGCTGTTTTTT	CASNEGSNTGELFF
few	TRBV20-1	TRBJ2-7	-	TGCAGTGCTAGAGATCTGGGACGAGGGGGGGCGTACGAGCAGTACTTC	CSARDLGRGGAYEQYF
-	TRBV20-1	TRBJ2-7	TRBD1	TGCAGTGCTAAGACAGGGGTGGGAACCTACGAGCAGTACTTC	CSAKTGVGTYEQYF
-	TRBV20-1	TRBJ2-7	TRBD1	TGCAGTGCTAGACCCGGGACAGGGGACTACGAGCAGTACTTC	CSARPGTGDYEQYF
many	TRBV7-2	TRBJ2-2	TRBD2	TGTGCCAGCAGCCCTAGCGGGACTCACACCGGGGAGCTGTTTTTT	CASSPSGTHTGELFF
-	TRBV4-2	TRBJ2-7	TRBD2	TGTGCCAGCAGCCGGCACCGCTGGGGAGGGGAGAAGATTTCCTACGAGCAGTACTTC	CASSRHRWGGEKISYEQYF
-	TRBV18	TRBJ2-6	TRBD1	TGTGCCAGCTCACCGACAGGGTTTGGGGCCAACGTCCTGACTTTC	CASSPTGFGANVLTF
-	TRBV6-1	TRBJ2-5	TRBD1	TGTGCCAGCAGTCAGACAGGGGGCTTGGGGACCCAGTACTTC	CASSQTGGLGTQYF
-	TRBV29-1	TRBJ2-5	-	TGCAGCGTTGTTTGGTTAGGGGGGGAGACCCAGTACTTC	CSVVWLGGETQYF
-	TRBV28	TRBJ2-2	TRBD2	TGTGCCAGCAGGGGTGGCGGGAGAATAACCGGGGAGCTGTTTTTT	CASRGGGRITGELFF
-	TRBV5-1	TRBJ2-2	TRBD1	TGCGCCAGCAGGCCCGGGACAGGGTATCCCGGGGAGCTGTTTTTT	CASRPGTGYPGELFF
few	TRBV11-3	TRBJ2-2	-	TGTGCCAGCAGCTTCGTGACTGCGGGGGAGCTGTTTTTT	CASSFVTAGELFF
-	TRBV20-1	TRBJ2-2	TRBD2	TGCAGTGCTAGGGGGGCTAGCGGGGACCTGAACACCGGGGAGCTGTTTTTT	CSARGASGDLNTGELFF
few	TRBV15	TRBJ1-4	-	TGTGCCACCAGCAGAGATCCCGGAGCAACTAATGAAAAACTGTTTTTT	CATSRDPGATNEKLFF
-	TRBV2	TRBJ1-6	-	TGTGCCAGCACCGAGGGCCTTTCACCCCTCCACTTT	CASTEGLSPLHF
many	TRBV7-9	TRBJ2-1	-	TGTGCCAGCGGCGTCGGGCGGAGCTCCTACAATGAGCAGTTCTTC	CASGVGRSSYNEQFF
-	TRBV29-1	TRBJ2-3	TRBD2	TGCAGCGTCGGGGGACTAGCGGCCACAGATACGCAGTATTTT	CSVGGLAATDTQYF
once	TRBV12-3/TRBV12-4	TRBJ2-7	TRBD2	TGTGCCAGCAGTCGTGGACTAGCGCTGGAGCAGTACTTC	CASSRGLALEQYF
few	TRBV12-5	TRBJ2-5	-	TGTGCTAGTGCCCTACCTCAGGGGTTCCAAGAGACCCAGTACTTC	CASALPQGFQETQYF
few	TRBV7-9	TRBJ2-7	TRBD1	TGTGCCAGCAGCCGTACAGGGGTAGAATACGAGCAGTACTTC	CASSRTGVEYEQYF
-	TRBV7-2	TRBJ2-4	TRBD2	TGTGCCAGCGGAACTAGCGGAGCAGCCAAAAACATTCAGTACTTC	CASGTSGAAKNIQYF
-	TRBV7-3	TRBJ2-2	-	TGTGCCAGCAGCTTATCGGGGATTCGGACCGGGGAGCTGTTTTTT	CASSLSGIRTGELFF
once	TRBV28	TRBJ2-3	TRBD2	TGTGCCAGCAGTTTATCCGCTAGCGGGGCCAGCACAGATACGCAGTATTTT	CASSLSASGASTDTQYF
few	TRBV5-1	TRBJ2-7	-	TGCGCCAGCAGCTTGGATCGGGAGATCTCCTACGAGCAGTACTTC	CASSLDREISYEQYF
-	TRBV2	TRBJ1-1	-	TGTGCCAGCAGTCGTTCGAGGGCGAACACTGAAGCTTTCTTT	CASSRSRANTEAFF
many	TRBV5-1	TRBJ2-1	TRBD2	TGCGCCAGCAGCGTGGGCGCTAGCGGGATCTACAATGAGCAGTTCTTC	CASSVGASGIYNEQFF
-	TRBV12-3/TRBV12-4	TRBJ2-6	TRBD1	TGTGCCGTTGGGACAGGGGGCAAATCTGGGGCCAACGTCCTGACTTTC	CAVGTGGKSGANVLTF
many	TRBV29-1	TRBJ2-2	TRBD1	TGCAGCGTTGGCCAGGGGGCCCGAAGCGGGGAGCTGTTTTTT	CSVGQGARSGELFF
-	TRBV20-1	TRBJ2-7	TRBD1	TGCAGTGCTAGAGGGGGGACAGGGGAGGACGAGCAGTACTTC	CSARGGTGEDEQYF
-	TRBV20-1	TRBJ2-3	TRBD2	TGCAGTGCTACAACCGGGACTAGCGGCACAGATACGCAGTATTTT	CSATTGTSGTDTQYF
many	TRBV9	TRBJ2-2	-	TGTGCCAGCAGCGTAGAAGTTCCCGGGGAGCTGTTTTTT	CASSVEVPGELFF
-	TRBV5-1	TRBJ2-1	-	TGCGCCAGCAGCTTAAACATCGGACAGCCACCCAACAATGAGCAGTTCTTC	CASSLNIGQPPNNEQFF